The T cell receptor beta chain under discussion was sequenced for a study of CD8 T cells in ankylosing spondylitis. Study-wide points: Typical of ankylosing spondylitis blood, it appeared, was a TCR beta motif of roughly eight highly homologous variants. Reactive arthritis synovial fluid and blood were previously reported to contain some motif variants.

TCRdb re-analysed the 5' RACE reads in MiXCR, keeping a single row per CDR3 protein. The data hold roughly 300,000 distinct CDR3 sequences, with 7.5% to 9% observed a single time. This clonotype has a handful of counts. Its cognate antigen is unknown. This CDR3 has 14 residues. V gave up 8 bases and J gave up 6 bases, with 16 bases separating them. The chain uses TRBV12-3 or TRBV12-4 and TRBJ1-4, with a possible D match to TRBD1 (6 bases). The sequence came from a male donor with ankylosing spondylitis. The specimen was blood, either unsorted or a sorted T cell fraction (not recorded which). CDR3 bases: TGTGCCAGCCAACCCCCGGGGGGCGATGAAAAACTGTTTTTT. It yields the protein CASQPPGGDEKLFF.